These 14 T cell receptor beta chains came from one sample sequenced in a study of cytomegalovirus exposure and HLA in healthy donors. PCR amplification relied on 60 Vbeta primers (plus 13 Jbeta primers). Assay: immunoSEQ multiplex PCR; the TCRdb copy retains only in-frame clones and omits some. The sample yields 170,000 or so clones, under 90% seen once. The sequenced sample was PBMCs. The source of these receptors is a man younger than 45 in good health and CMV-seropositive.

This chain links TRBV23-1 with TRBJ2-3; D may be TRBD2 (7 bases). TRBV23-1 is an ORF; its function is uncertain. Trimming stripped 7 bases from V and 2 bases from J, with 19 bases between. The CDR3 is 16 residues long. In DNA form, the CDR3 reads TGCGCCAGCAAAGGGGGATGGGGGGGCCTCACAGATACGCAGTATTTT. This encodes CASKGGWGGLTDTQYF.

The chain is built from TRBV2 and TRBJ2-3, with D maybe TRBD2 (6 bases). Germline assignment: CDR1 SNHLY and CDR2 FYNNEI. This CDR3 comprises 19 residues. V dropped 2 bases and J dropped 1 base, with 22 bases sitting between them. CDR3 amino acids: CASSEPPWREPRGTDTQYF. For the CDR3, the DNA is TGTGCCAGCAGTGAACCGCCATGGAGGGAGCCTAGGGGCACAGATACGCAGTATTTT.

The chain combines TRBV6-5 with TRBJ2-6, with D uncertain. CDR3 length: 16 amino acids. In germline, CDR1 is MNHEY, CDR2 SVGAGI. V shed 0 bases and J shed 0 bases, with 6 bases lying between them. For the CDR3, the DNA is TGTGCCAGCAGTTACTCGGCTTCCTCTGGGGCCAACGTCCTGACTTTC. Translating it yields CASSYSASSGANVLTF.

CDR3 coding DNA: TGTGCCAGCTCACCACCGGGGCAGTCAGGGGCTGAAGCTTTCTTT. It is translated as CASSPPGQSGAEAFF. The chain combines TRBV18 with TRBJ1-1; TRBD1 might be the D (6 bases). This CDR3 region has 15 residues. With 0 bases removed from V and 6 bases from J, the gap between germline ends came to 14 bases. The V gene's germline CDR1 is KGHSH and CDR2 LQKENI.

V and J are TRBV19 and TRBJ2-1, with 14 nucleotides matching TRBD2. Germline-derived CDR1 and CDR2 are LNHDA and SQIVND (reference sequence). J lost 5 bases, V lost 10 bases, and 10 bases had no gene match. The CDR3 contains 16 residues. The CDR3 reads CATRPRTSGRHNEQFF. CDR3 sequence (DNA): TGTGCCACCCGACCGAGGACTAGCGGGAGGCACAATGAGCAGTTCTTC.

Worth noting for this clone: Other DNA sequences of this sample code for an identical CDR3. The rearrangement uses TRBV18 and TRBJ2-7; TRBD1 agrees at 9 bases. Germline assignment: CDR1 KGHSH and CDR2 LQKENI. CDR3 size: 14 residues. Trimming removed 6 bases from V and 6 bases from J; junction bases left unmatched: 9. The CDR3 region is CASSPGTGLSEQYF. Here the CDR3 DNA reads TGTGCCAGCTCCCCCGGGACAGGGCTTAGCGAGCAGTACTTC.

This clone was seen only a few times. The CDR3 protein is CASSYSSSRGDTQYF. In nucleotides, the CDR3 is TGTGCCAGCAGTTACTCGTCGTCTCGGGGGGATACGCAGTATTTT. The chain recombines TRBV6-5 with TRBJ2-3; D perhaps matches TRBD2 (6 bases). The CDR3 covers 15 residues. V was clipped by 0 bases and J by 6 bases, with 13 bases between them. Germline CDR1 reads MNHEY; CDR2 reads SVGAGI.

The chain carries TRBV7-2 and TRBJ2-2, with 13 bases aligning to TRBD2. Germline CDR1 reads SGHTA; CDR2 reads FQGNSA. Germline trimming cut 3 bases from V and 2 bases from J; bases unmatched to any gene: 6. The CDR3 extends over 18 amino acids. In nucleotides, the CDR3 is TGTGCCAGCAGCTTCCCGACTAGCGGGGGGCCAAACACCGGGGAGCTGTTTTTT. It codes for CASSFPTSGGPNTGELFF.

V gene TRBV7-9 combines with J gene TRBJ1-3; no clear D. The V and J ends lost 4 bases and 8 bases respectively, with 9 bases between them. The CDR3 is 12 amino acids. Germline-derived CDR1 and CDR2 are SEHNR and FQNEAQ (reference sequence). CDR3 nucleotide sequence: TGTGCCAGCAGCTCTTCGGGTTACACCATATATTTT. Protein sequence: CASSSSGYTIYF.

This chain uses TRBV27 with TRBJ1-4; maybe TRBD1 (6 bases). The CDR3 has 14 amino acids. Germline CDR1 reads MNHEY; CDR2 reads SMNVEV (reference sequence). Trimming took 4 bases from V and 5 from J, leaving 11 bases between them. The CDR3 region has the DNA TGTGCCAGCAGTTGGGGGAGGGGGAATGAAAAACTGTTTTTT. Its translation: CASSWGRGNEKLFF.

The chain links TRBV27 to TRBJ1-2; 10 nucleotides line up with TRBD1. CDR1 is MNHEY and CDR2 is SMNVEV in the germline V gene (reference sequence). V shed 6 bases, J shed 4 bases, and the junction held 14 bases outside the gene matches. The CDR3 is made up of 17 amino acids. CDR3 protein: CASSPKTGQGKGYGYTF. Here the CDR3 DNA reads TGTGCCAGCAGCCCAAAGACGGGACAGGGGAAAGGCTATGGCTACACCTTC.

V and J are TRBV11-3 and TRBJ1-1; D gene uncertain. This CDR3 has 14 amino acids. Germline V gives CDR1 SGHNT, CDR2 YENEEA. V was clipped by 0 bases and J by 2 bases, with 7 bases between them. The CDR3 region is CASSLERGNTEAFF. CDR3 DNA: TGTGCCAGCAGCTTAGAGCGGGGTAACACTGAAGCTTTCTTT.

The V gene is TRBV6-6, the J gene TRBJ1-2, with TRBD1 matching 12 bases. The germline gives CDR1 MNHNY, CDR2 SVGAGI (reference sequence). This CDR3 is built from 16 residues. The J segment lost 4 bases and the V segment lost 5 bases, leaving 8 bases of the junction unmatched. DNA of the CDR3: TGTGCCAGCAGTCATACCGGGACAGGGGGCTCCTATGGCTACACCTTC. Its protein product is CASSHTGTGGSYGYTF.

This chain connects TRBV5-4 to TRBJ2-6; TRBD1 aligns across 7 bases. Germline trimming cut 6 bases from V and 2 bases from J; bases unmatched to any gene: 5. From germline, CDR1 is SGHNT and CDR2 YYREEE (reference sequence). The CDR3 spans 15 residues. The chain's CDR3 is CASTRQGTGANVLTF. The DNA of the CDR3 is TGTGCCAGCACTCGACAGGGAACTGGGGCCAACGTCCTGACTTTC.